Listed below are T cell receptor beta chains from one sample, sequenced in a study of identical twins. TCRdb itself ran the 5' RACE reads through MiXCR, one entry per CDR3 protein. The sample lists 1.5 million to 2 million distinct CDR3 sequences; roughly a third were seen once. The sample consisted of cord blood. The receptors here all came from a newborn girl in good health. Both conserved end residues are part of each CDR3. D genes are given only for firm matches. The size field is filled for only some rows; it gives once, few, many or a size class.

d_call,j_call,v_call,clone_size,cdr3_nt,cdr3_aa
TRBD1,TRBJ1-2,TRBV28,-,TGTGCCAGCAGTTCCGGGACAGGGGCCCGCTACACCTTC,CASSSGTGARYTF
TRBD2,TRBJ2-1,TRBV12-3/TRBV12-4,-,TGTGCCAGCAGTTTAGTGGTCCTAGCGGACTACAATGAGCAGTTCTTC,CASSLVVLADYNEQFF
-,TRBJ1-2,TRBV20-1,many,TGCAGTGCTAGAGAAGGTGGTGGCTACACCTTC,CSAREGGGYTF
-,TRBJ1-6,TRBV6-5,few,TGTGCCAGCAGTCGGAGGGGTCCACCCCCCCACTTT,CASSRRGPPPHF
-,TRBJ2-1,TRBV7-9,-,TGTGCCAGCAGCTTCCGGACAGCTAACAATGAGCGGTTCTTC,CASSFRTANNERFF
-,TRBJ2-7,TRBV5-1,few,TGCGCCAGCAGCTTGGAAGTGGGCAGGGGATTGTTTAACGAGCAGTACTTC,CASSLEVGRGLFNEQYF
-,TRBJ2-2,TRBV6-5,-,TGTGCCAGCAGTCCCGGGACGGTCAACACCGGGGAGCTGTTTTTT,CASSPGTVNTGELFF
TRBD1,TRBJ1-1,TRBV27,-,TGTGCCAGCAGTCTTGGGACAGTCGCCTCTGAAGCTTTCTTT,CASSLGTVASEAFF
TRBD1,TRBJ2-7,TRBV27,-,TGTGCCAGCAGTTCCCTAAGACAGGGCTACGAGCAGTACTTC,CASSSLRQGYEQYF
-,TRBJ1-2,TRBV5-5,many,TGTGCCAGCAGTTCCAGGGCTAACTATGGCTACACCTTC,CASSSRANYGYTF
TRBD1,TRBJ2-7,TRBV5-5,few,TGTGCCAGCAGCTTGACTTTGACAGGGGGCTCCTACGAGCAGTACTTC,CASSLTLTGGSYEQYF
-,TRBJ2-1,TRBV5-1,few,TGCGCCAGCAGCTTGTCGGGAGAGATAAATGAGCAGTTCTTC,CASSLSGEINEQFF
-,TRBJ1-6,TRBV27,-,TGTGCCAGCAGGCCCCTAGGGAAGAATTCACCCCTCCACTTT,CASRPLGKNSPLHF
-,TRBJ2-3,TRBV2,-,TGTGCCAGCAGTGTATGGGAGGCAGATACGCAGTATTTT,CASSVWEADTQYF
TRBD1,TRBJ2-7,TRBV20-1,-,TGCAGTGCTAGCCGGGACAGGGGCCACGAGCAGTACTTC,CSASRDRGHEQYF
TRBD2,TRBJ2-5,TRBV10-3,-,TGTGCCATCACTTTAGCGGGAGAGACCCAGTACTTC,CAITLAGETQYF
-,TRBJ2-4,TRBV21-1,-,TGTGCCAGCAGCTTAAGACGACAGGAGAAGGGGAACGGGCAGTACTTC,CASSLRRQEKGNGQYF
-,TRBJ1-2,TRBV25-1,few,TGTGCCAGCAGTGAATATGTGGGGCCGGGGGGCTACACCTTC,CASSEYVGPGGYTF
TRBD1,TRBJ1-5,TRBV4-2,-,TGTGCCAGCAGCCAAGCCCCTCGGACAGGGCGCAGCAATCAGCCCCAGCATTTT,CASSQAPRTGRSNQPQHF
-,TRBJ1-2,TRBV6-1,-,TGTGCCAGCAGTGAGGTACGCGGAGGGGTCTATGGCTACACCTTC,CASSEVRGGVYGYTF
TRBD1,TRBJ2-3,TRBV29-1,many,TGCAGCGTCCCTGGACAGGCTAGCACAGATACGCAGTATTTT,CSVPGQASTDTQYF
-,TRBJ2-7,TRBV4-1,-,TGCGCCAGCAGCCTGATTCTCCACGGACACGACGGCTACGAGCAGTACTTC,CASSLILHGHDGYEQYF
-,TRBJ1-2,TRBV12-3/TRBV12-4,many,TGTGCCAGCAGTTTTCTCGGCAGGTTCCATGCTAACTATGGCTACACCTTC,CASSFLGRFHANYGYTF
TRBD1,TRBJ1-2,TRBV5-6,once,TGTGCCAGCAGCTCGAGTCCCGGGACAGGGGGCTATGGCTACACCTTC,CASSSSPGTGGYGYTF
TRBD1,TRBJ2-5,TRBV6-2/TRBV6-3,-,TGTGCCAGCAGTTACTGGGACAGGGGGTTTACAAGGCAGTACTTC,CASSYWDRGFTRQYF
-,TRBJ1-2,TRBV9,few,TGTGCCAGCAGCGTAGAGACCTATGGCTACACCTTC,CASSVETYGYTF
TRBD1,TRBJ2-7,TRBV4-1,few,TGCGCCAGCAGCCAGGGATTGGGACAGGACGACAATGAGCAGTACTTC,CASSQGLGQDDNEQYF
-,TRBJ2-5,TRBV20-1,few,TGCAGTGCTAGAGAGACTAGTTTGGGAATCCAAGAGACCCAGTACTTC,CSARETSLGIQETQYF
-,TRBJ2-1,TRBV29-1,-,TGCAGCGTTGAAGAGAGCAGAAATGAGCAGTTCTTC,CSVEESRNEQFF
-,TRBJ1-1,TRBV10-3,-,TGTGCCATCATTCCTCCGACAGGGAACACTGAAGCTTTCTTT,CAIIPPTGNTEAFF
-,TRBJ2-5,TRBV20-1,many,TGCAGCCCTAAGGACCAAGAGACCCAGTACTTC,CSPKDQETQYF
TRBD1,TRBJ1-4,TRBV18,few,TGTGCCAGCTCACCGATGGGACAGGGAAATGAAAAACTGTTTTTT,CASSPMGQGNEKLFF
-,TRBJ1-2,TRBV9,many,TGTGCCAGCAGCGTAGACGCTGGAAACTATGGCTACACCTTC,CASSVDAGNYGYTF
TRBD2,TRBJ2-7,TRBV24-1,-,TGTGCCACCAGTGTAGCGGGGGGACCGAGCTCCTACAATGAGCAGTACTTC,CATSVAGGPSSYNEQYF
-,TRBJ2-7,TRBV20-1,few,TGCAGTGCTAGAGCTAGCGCCTACGAGCAGTACTTC,CSARASAYEQYF
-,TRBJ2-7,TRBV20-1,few,TGCAGTGCTAGAGTCATTGCCTACGAGCAGTACTTC,CSARVIAYEQYF
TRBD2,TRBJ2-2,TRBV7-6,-,TGTGCCAGCAGCTTAGCGGGGACTAGCTCGAACACCGGGGAGCTGTTTTTT,CASSLAGTSSNTGELFF
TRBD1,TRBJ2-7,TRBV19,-,TGTGCCAGTAGTATCATAGGACAGGGGGCGCGGTACGAGCAGTACTTC,CASSIIGQGARYEQYF
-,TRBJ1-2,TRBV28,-,TGTGCCACCATAAGGGGGAGGGGTGTACTCTACACCTTC,CATIRGRGVLYTF
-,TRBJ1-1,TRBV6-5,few,TGTGCCAGCAGTTACTCACAGCTAACTGACGTCATGAACACTGAAGCTTTCTTT,CASSYSQLTDVMNTEAFF
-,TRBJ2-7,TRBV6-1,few,TGTGCCAGCAGTGAAATAGGCCTAGCGAACTCCTACGAGCAGTACTTC,CASSEIGLANSYEQYF
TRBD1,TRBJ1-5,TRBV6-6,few,TGTGCCAGCAGTTGGACAGGGATACTCGATCAGCCCCAGCATTTT,CASSWTGILDQPQHF
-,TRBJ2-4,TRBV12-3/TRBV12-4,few,TGTGCCAGCAGTTCCCCTAAGGGTGGCCCAAACATTCAGTACTTC,CASSSPKGGPNIQYF
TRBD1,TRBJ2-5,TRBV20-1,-,TGCAGTGCTAGAGAGACAGGGTACCAAGAGACCCAGTACTTC,CSARETGYQETQYF
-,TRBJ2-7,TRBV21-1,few,TGTGCCAGCAGCAACGAGACAGGGAAGTACGAGCAGTACTTC,CASSNETGKYEQYF
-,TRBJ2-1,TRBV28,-,TGTGCCAGCAGTTTACTCCAACACCGATACACCTACAATGAGCAGTTCTTC,CASSLLQHRYTYNEQFF
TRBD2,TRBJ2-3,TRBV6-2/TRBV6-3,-,TGTGCCAGCAGTTATCGGCCGCGGGGGGGCCCGGATACGCAGTATTTT,CASSYRPRGGPDTQYF
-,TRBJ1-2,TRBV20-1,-,TGCAGTGCTGGGGCAGGCCTTTATGGCTACACCTTC,CSAGAGLYGYTF
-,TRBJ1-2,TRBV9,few,TGTGCCAGCAGCGTTGGCGGGTCTTCGGGTTATGGCTACACCTTC,CASSVGGSSGYGYTF
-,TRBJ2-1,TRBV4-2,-,TGTGCCAGCAGCCAAGAGGGGGGTTACTACAATGAGCAGTTCTTC,CASSQEGGYYNEQFF
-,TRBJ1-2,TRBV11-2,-,TGTGCCAGCAGCTCCATATTCGGAAGGTGGAGGGATGGCTACACCTTC,CASSSIFGRWRDGYTF
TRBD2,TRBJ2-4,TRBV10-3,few,TGTGCCATCAGCCAAAGTAGCGGGGGCAAAAACATTCAGTACTTC,CAISQSSGGKNIQYF
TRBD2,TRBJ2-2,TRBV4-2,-,TGTGCCAGCAGCCAGGGATTGCGGGGGGCGAACACCGGGGAGCTGTTTTTT,CASSQGLRGANTGELFF
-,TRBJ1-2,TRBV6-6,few,TGTGCCAGCAGCCCGCCGCGGGCCAGCTATGGCTACACCTTC,CASSPPRASYGYTF